The rows below give T cell receptor beta chains drawn from one sample of a study of spatial heterogeneity in lung cancer. In TCRdb, the 5' RACE reads were re-called with MiXCR into one record per CDR3 protein. The data contain nearly 80,000 distinct CDR3 sequences, around 7.3% of them singletons. Here the sequenced sample was PBMCs, taken at surgery. The receptor set was obtained from a male donor with early-stage non-small cell lung cancer. Each CDR3 is given with its conserved first and last residue. A D gene is named only where the DNA matches it firmly. Rows give clone size only sometimes, using once, few, many, or a class for an expanded clone.

CATSRSWGTDDYEQYF | TGTGCCACCAGCAGGAGTTGGGGGACAGACGACTACGAGCAGTACTTC | TRBJ2-7 | TRBD1 | many | TRBV15
CALGGNQPQHF | TGTGCCCTCGGAGGGAATCAGCCCCAGCATTTT | TRBJ1-5 | - | many | TRBV30
CASSRDRGPDTQYF | TGTGCCAGCAGTCGGGACAGGGGTCCAGATACGCAGTATTTT | TRBJ2-3 | TRBD1 | many | TRBV6-5
CASSYRGGTEAFF | TGTGCCAGCAGCTACAGGGGAGGGACTGAAGCTTTCTTT | TRBJ1-1 | TRBD1 | many | TRBV5-6
CASSPRLGKLTDTQYF | TGTGCCAGCAGCCCCCGACTAGGGAAGCTTACAGATACGCAGTATTTT | TRBJ2-3 | - | few | TRBV11-1
CASSLGAGYGYTF | TGTGCCAGCAGTTTAGGGGCGGGCTATGGCTACACCTTC | TRBJ1-2 | - | few | TRBV12-3/TRBV12-4
CASSQASGVLNTGELFF | TGTGCCAGCAGCCAAGCTAGCGGAGTTTTGAACACCGGGGAGCTGTTTTTT | TRBJ2-2 | TRBD2 | few | TRBV3-1
CASSQDSSSGNTIYF | TGTGCCAGCAGCCAAGATAGCAGCTCTGGAAACACCATATATTTT | TRBJ1-3 | - | many | TRBV3-1
CASRPGKVIFSTDTQYF | TGTGCCAGCAGGCCAGGGAAGGTGATCTTCTCCACAGATACGCAGTATTTT | TRBJ2-3 | - | few | TRBV7-2
CASTGQRTNSPLHF | TGTGCCAGCACCGGACAGCGGACAAATTCACCCCTCCACTTT | TRBJ1-6 | - | - | TRBV12-3/TRBV12-4
CAWTPTAGPTEAFF | TGTGCCTGGACTCCCACAGCAGGGCCCACTGAAGCTTTCTTT | TRBJ1-1 | - | few | TRBV30
CASSPSGIHSNEQFF | TGTGCCAGCAGCCCAAGCGGGATTCATAGCAATGAGCAGTTCTTC | TRBJ2-1 | TRBD2 | many | TRBV6-5
CASSLTTSGANVLTF | TGCGCCAGCAGCCTTACCACCTCTGGGGCCAACGTCCTGACTTTC | TRBJ2-6 | - | - | TRBV4-1